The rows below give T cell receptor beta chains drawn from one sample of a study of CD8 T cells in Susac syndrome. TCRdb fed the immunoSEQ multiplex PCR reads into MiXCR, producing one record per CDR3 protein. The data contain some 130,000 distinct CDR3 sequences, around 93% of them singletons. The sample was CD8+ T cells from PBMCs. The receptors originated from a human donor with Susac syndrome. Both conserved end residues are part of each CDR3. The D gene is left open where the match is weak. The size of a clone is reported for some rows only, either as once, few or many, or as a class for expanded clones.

cdr3_aa: CASSSGVSTPGGQYF; cdr3_nt: TGCGCCAGCAGCTCAGGAGTCAGCACTCCGGGCGGGCAGTACTTC; v_call: TRBV5-1; d_call: .; j_call: TRBJ2-7; clone_size: .
cdr3_aa: CASSLLSGQGLETQYF; cdr3_nt: TGTGCCAGCAGCTTGCTTAGTGGACAGGGGCTAGAGACCCAGTACTTC; v_call: TRBV5-6; d_call: TRBD1; j_call: TRBJ2-5; clone_size: .
cdr3_aa: CASSRMKPGTGEQYF; cdr3_nt: TGTGCCAGCAGTCGTATGAAACCCGGGACAGGTGAGCAGTACTTC; v_call: TRBV12-3/TRBV12-4; d_call: TRBD1; j_call: TRBJ2-7; clone_size: .
cdr3_aa: CASSLAPGTGFSWQETQYF; cdr3_nt: TGTGCCAGCAGCTTAGCGCCAGGGACAGGGTTTTCATGGCAAGAGACCCAGTACTTC; v_call: TRBV7-6; d_call: TRBD1; j_call: TRBJ2-5; clone_size: .
cdr3_aa: CASSDPIDAADRGRGTDTQYF; cdr3_nt: TGTGCCAGCAGCGACCCAATCGACGCGGCAGACAGGGGGCGCGGGACAGATACGCAGTATTTT; v_call: TRBV9; d_call: TRBD1; j_call: TRBJ2-3; clone_size: .
cdr3_aa: CASNTPVGANVLTF; cdr3_nt: TGTGCCAGTAATACTCCGGTAGGGGCCAACGTCCTGACTTTC; v_call: TRBV19; d_call: .; j_call: TRBJ2-6; clone_size: .
cdr3_aa: CASSLNEAFF; cdr3_nt: TGTGCCAGCAGCTTGAATGAAGCTTTCTTT; v_call: TRBV11-2; d_call: .; j_call: TRBJ1-1; clone_size: .
cdr3_aa: CASRTWYGYTF; cdr3_nt: TGTGCCAGCAGGACTTGGTATGGCTACACCTTC; v_call: TRBV2; d_call: .; j_call: TRBJ1-2; clone_size: .
cdr3_aa: CAISESDRPWRLWANVLTF; cdr3_nt: TGTGCCATCAGTGAGTCGGACAGGCCCTGGCGTCTATGGGCCAACGTCCTGACTTTC; v_call: TRBV10-3; d_call: TRBD1; j_call: TRBJ2-6; clone_size: .
cdr3_aa: CSAREIALLAGGPYEQYF; cdr3_nt: TGCAGTGCTAGAGAAATCGCACTTCTAGCGGGAGGGCCCTACGAGCAGTACTTC; v_call: TRBV20-1; d_call: TRBD2; j_call: TRBJ2-7; clone_size: .
cdr3_aa: CAIGVDTEAFF; cdr3_nt: TGTGCCATTGGGGTAGACACTGAAGCTTTCTTT; v_call: TRBV7-8; d_call: .; j_call: TRBJ1-1; clone_size: .
cdr3_aa: CASSPRLAGADNEQFF; cdr3_nt: TGTGCCAGTAGTCCGCGTCTAGCGGGAGCCGACAATGAGCAGTTCTTC; v_call: TRBV19; d_call: TRBD2; j_call: TRBJ2-1; clone_size: .
cdr3_aa: CASSQDLGDREDEQYF; cdr3_nt: TGCGCCAGCAGCCAAGATTTAGGGGACAGGGAAGACGAGCAGTACTTC; v_call: TRBV4-1; d_call: TRBD1; j_call: TRBJ2-7; clone_size: once
cdr3_aa: CSARRGNEQFF; cdr3_nt: TGCAGTGCTAGACGCGGGAATGAGCAGTTCTTC; v_call: TRBV20-1; d_call: .; j_call: TRBJ2-1; clone_size: .